This T cell receptor beta chain derives from a study of blood T cell repertoires in COVID-19. As for the study in general: The samples span acute and convalescent COVID-19 from the United States, Italy and Spain. The analysed material was cDNA or gDNA that came from T cells, B-cell-depleted T cells, or PBMCs.

The protocol was immunoSEQ multiplex PCR, while the TCRdb copy is restricted to in-frame clones and leaves out a portion. The sample has 90,000 or so clones, around nine tenths seen once. The sample comprised peripheral blood. The receptor was derived from a man aged 80 or over with active or convalescent COVID-19.

CDR3 in amino acids: CASSGRTSINEQFF. The CDR3 region has the DNA TGTGCCAGCAGCGGACGGACTAGCATAAATGAGCAGTTCTTC. This chain uses TRBV9 with TRBJ2-1; TRBD2 matches 8 bases. Germline V CDR1 and CDR2: SGDLS, YYNGEE. The V gene end was trimmed by 3 bases and the J gene end by 7 bases; junction bases not matched to a gene: 6. CDR3 length: 14 amino acids.